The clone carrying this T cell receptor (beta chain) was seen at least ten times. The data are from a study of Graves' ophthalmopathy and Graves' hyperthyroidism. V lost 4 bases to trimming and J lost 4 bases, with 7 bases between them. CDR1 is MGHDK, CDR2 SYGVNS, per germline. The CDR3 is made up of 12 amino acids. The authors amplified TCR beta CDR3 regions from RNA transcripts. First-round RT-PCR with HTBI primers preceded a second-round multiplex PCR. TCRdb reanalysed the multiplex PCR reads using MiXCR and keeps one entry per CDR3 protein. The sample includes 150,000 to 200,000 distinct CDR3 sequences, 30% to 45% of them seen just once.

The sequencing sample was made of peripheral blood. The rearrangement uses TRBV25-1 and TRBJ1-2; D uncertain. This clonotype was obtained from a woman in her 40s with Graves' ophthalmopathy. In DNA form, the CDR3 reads TGTGCCAGCAGTGCGGGATCCTATGGCTACACCTTC. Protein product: CASSAGSYGYTF.